This T cell receptor beta chain was identified during a study of beta chain features in type 1 diabetes. Overall study findings and caveats: Any PCR bias toward short templates would affect both groups alike. VDJ junctions sequenced from type 1 diabetes patients showed fewer insertions and more deletions. Because the template was cDNA, high-expressing cells might be over-represented.

Every isolated RNA sample was fully reverse transcribed, so sequencing captured expressed TCRB transcripts. Profiled with immunoSEQ multiplex PCR; TCRdb holds only in-frame clones, not every one. The table shows 850,000 to 900,000 clones, with roughly a sixth occurring only once. The table lists this clone with a few counts. Antigen specificity is unknown. V shed 2 bases and J 0 bases; nucleotides not matched to a gene: 9. The germline CDR1 and CDR2 sequences are SGDLS and YYNGEE. The CDR3 totals 18 residues. Markers CD45RO/CCR7/CD25/CD127/CD95/CD27 served to sort CD4+ naive, central memory, regulatory and stem cell-like memory cells.

The sample comprised naive CD4+ T cells from blood. This TCR was sampled from a young woman in good health. The chain has TRBV9 and TRBJ1-3; 9 bases are a match to TRBD1. The CDR3 region has the DNA TGTGCCAGCAGCGTTGCCAGGGACAGGGACTTCTCTGGAAACACCATATATTTT. It translates to CASSVARDRDFSGNTIYF.